This T cell receptor (beta chain) was captured by sequencing in a study of monozygotic twins with inflammatory bowel disease. Eight distinct reactions (per sample) were used to make the cDNA. From the 5' RACE reads, TCRdb lists one entry per CDR3 protein and no DNA. Its clone listing holds about 140,000 distinct CDR3 sequences. This CDR3 is 15 amino acids long. As to this clonotype: Its antigen is unknown.

General study points: With others, IBD patients shared fewer clonotypes than healthy twins did, especially with disease activity.

The sequence was collected from a human donor with ulcerative colitis or Crohn's disease, or a healthy co-twin of an affected twin (not recorded which). The sample was blood. The rearrangement joins TRBV12-3 or TRBV12-4 to TRBJ2-3. This CDR3 reads CASSETPKVGDTQYF.